The clone carrying this T cell receptor beta chain was counted at least ten times. What it binds is not known. The junction does not match germline at one end; this may be a read error. The sample originates from a study of T cells in Graves' hyperthyroidism and ophthalmopathy. Study-level points and caveats: Researchers found most expanded thyroid clonotypes above 0.001 in blood as well.

The CDR3 has 12 amino acids. Germline loops: CDR1 SGHRS, CDR2 YFSETQ. Amplification of TCR beta CDR3 regions was performed using RNA transcripts as template. The HTBI primer set drove a first-round RT-PCR of the TCR CDR3. TCRdb fed the multiplex PCR reads into MiXCR, producing one record per CDR3 protein. This sample has fewer than 500,000 distinct CDR3 sequences, with roughly 15% found just once. The specimen was blood. The J gene is TRBJ2-5, the V gene TRBV5-1, with no clear D. This clonotype was obtained from a woman aged 30 to 39 with Graves' ophthalmopathy. The chain's CDR3 is CASSLPGETQYF. The CDR3 nucleotides read TGTGCCAGCAGCTTGCCCGGGGAGACCCAGTACTTC.